This TCR beta chain was recorded in a study of T-cell reconstitution after alpha-beta-depleted transplantation in children. Per germline, CDR1 SGHRS and CDR2 YFSETQ. The CDR3 totals 14 residues. The ends were cut back, 0 bases at V and 3 bases at J, with 9 bases in the middle. Researchers prepared the TCRbeta library using unique molecular identifiers, the study reports. Each CDR3 protein is one row after TCRdb ran MiXCR on the PCR reads. The sample has fewer than 1 million distinct CDR3 sequences, approximately 15% seen once. This clonotype has at least ten counts. Sequencing was performed on PBMCs, mostly from graft donor cells, taken 360 days after TCRalphabeta/CD19-depleted stem cell transplant. This sequence was found in a male patient between 5 and 17 years old who had a stem cell transplant for acute lymphoblastic leukemia, so the T cells may come from the graft donor. The V call is TRBV5-1, the J call TRBJ2-5; TRBD2 is a possible D gene (5 bases). The CDR3 is CASSLVTGKETQYF. The DNA of the CDR3 is TGCGCCAGCAGCTTGGTAACGGGAAAAGAGACCCAGTACTTC.